These T cell receptor beta chains were read from a single sample in a study of blood T cell repertoires in COVID-19. Sequenced by immunoSEQ multiplex PCR; TCRdb stores in-frame clones only, minus some. The table includes around 92,000 clones, about 91% detected once. Sample: peripheral blood. Receptor source: a woman at least 80 years old with active COVID-19. Both conserved end residues are part of each CDR3. D genes are given only for firm matches.

TRBV28	TRBJ1-6	TRBD1	CASSQSDRDNSPLHF
TRBV11-2	TRBJ1-1	-	CASSPIANTEAFF
TRBV12-3/TRBV12-4	TRBJ2-2	TRBD2	CASSSGGTGELFF
TRBV4-1	TRBJ2-7	TRBD2	CASSLRLTSGSSYEQYF
TRBV11-1	TRBJ2-5	-	CASSTRQKQETQYF
TRBV7-2	TRBJ2-7	TRBD1	CASRRSDRDRAYEQYF
TRBV7-2	TRBJ2-7	-	CASSPRTDLGTEQYF
TRBV4-3	TRBJ2-5	-	CASSQDPDMRETQYF
TRBV7-3	TRBJ2-1	-	CASSLGLKSNEQFF
TRBV7-3	TRBJ2-1	TRBD2	CASSSPRGSGTTQTSYNEQFF
TRBV29-1	TRBJ2-7	-	CSVTTTEKQYF
TRBV5-4	TRBJ2-7	-	CASSLAGGFRDEQYF
TRBV4-2	TRBJ1-4	TRBD1	CASSQDRTGGSEKLFF
TRBV5-6	TRBJ1-2	-	CASTLPDYGYTF
TRBV11-3	TRBJ2-5	-	CASSSSSSSRDTQYF
TRBV7-9	TRBJ2-7	-	CASSLVGEQYF
TRBV28	TRBJ1-1	TRBD1	CASSLATGGRDTEAFF
TRBV9	TRBJ2-5	TRBD2	CASSVTAGWETQYF
TRBV19	TRBJ2-2	-	CASSADSTGELFF
TRBV10-1	TRBJ2-1	-	CASASTCRQNRKGHNEQFF
TRBV2	TRBJ2-7	TRBD1	CASRRFGDRGPYEQYF
TRBV24-1	TRBJ2-3	-	CATSDRSIAASTDTQYF
TRBV18	TRBJ2-4	-	CASSPSRQALVTQYF
TRBV5-1	TRBJ2-7	-	CASSLNGGGSYEQYF
TRBV9	TRBJ2-1	TRBD2	CASSGPSGYNEQFF
TRBV4-3	TRBJ2-3	TRBD1	CASSPQGAGSTDTQYF
TRBV4-3	TRBJ2-3	TRBD2	CASSQENMRGDTQYF
TRBV28	TRBJ2-7	TRBD1	CASSLTGQGDYEQYF
TRBV7-9	TRBJ1-1	TRBD1	CASSPPGTGRSGTEAFF
TRBV2	TRBJ2-1	-	CANSRGGGWNNEQFF
TRBV6-5	TRBJ1-4	TRBD1	CASGTRTGWLFF